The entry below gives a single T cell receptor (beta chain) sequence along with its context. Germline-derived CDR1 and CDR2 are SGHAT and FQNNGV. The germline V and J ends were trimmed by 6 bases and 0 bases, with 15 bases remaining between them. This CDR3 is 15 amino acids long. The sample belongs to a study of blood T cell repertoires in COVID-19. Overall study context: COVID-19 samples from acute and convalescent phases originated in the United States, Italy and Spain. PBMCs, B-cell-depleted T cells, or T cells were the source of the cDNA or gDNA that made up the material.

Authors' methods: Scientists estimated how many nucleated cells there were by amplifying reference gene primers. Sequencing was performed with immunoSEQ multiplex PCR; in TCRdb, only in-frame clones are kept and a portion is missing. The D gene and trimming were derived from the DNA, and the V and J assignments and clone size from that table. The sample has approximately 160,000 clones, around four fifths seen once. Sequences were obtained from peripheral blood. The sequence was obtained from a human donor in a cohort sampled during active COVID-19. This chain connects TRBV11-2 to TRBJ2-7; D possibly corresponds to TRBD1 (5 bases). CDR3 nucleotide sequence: TGTGCCAGCAGGAGGCCGACAGATCTCTCCTACGAGCAGTACTTC. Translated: CASRRPTDLSYEQYF.